One and the same sample provided the 32 T cell receptor beta chains below, sequenced in a study of T cells in Graves' hyperthyroidism and ophthalmopathy (dated by TCRdb to between 2018 and 2021). The library came from multiplex PCR. TCRdb lists the instrument as Illumina HiSeq 2000. TCR beta CDR3 regions were amplified from RNA transcripts. The first round of RT-PCR for the TCR CDR3 was performed with the HTBI primer set and the Qiagen OneStep RT-PCR kit. In-frame beta chains were kept once TCRdb had trimmed the public reads at Q25 with fastp and called clones with MiXCR. Duplicate CDR3 protein sequences are folded into a single record with the most common DNA and genes. The table for this sample lists hundreds of thousands of distinct CDR3 sequences; roughly 46% of them were counted only once. Jointly, the top ten make up roughly 6.5% of the sample. Sequencing input: peripheral blood or thyroid tissue (not recorded which). The receptors shown here come from an adult man with Graves' disease, either hyperthyroidism or ophthalmopathy (not recorded which).

For the CDR3, the DNA is TGCGCCAGCAGCCCACCGACCGGGGACAGGCTCCTCGATGGCTACACCTTC. This translates into CASSPPTGDRLLDGYTF. The gene calls are TRBV5-1 and TRBJ1-2; the match to TRBD1 covers 8 bases. Per germline, CDR1 SGHRS and CDR2 YFSETQ. CDR3 size: 17 residues. Trimming took 4 bases from V and 6 from J; bases not matched to a gene: 17.

The V call is TRBV9, the J call TRBJ2-2; D gene unclear. Deletions cut 0 bases from V and 7 bases from J, with 4 bases between. The germline CDR1 and CDR2 sequences are SGDLS and YYNGEE. This CDR3 has 12 residues. The CDR3, as DNA: TGTGCCAGCAGCGTAGCAGACGGGGAGCTGTTTTTT. The encoded protein is CASSVADGELFF. The whole variable domain, remainder taken from reference TRBV9 and TRBJ2-2, is DSGVTQTPKHLITATGQRVTLRCSPRSGDLSVYWYQQSLDQGLQFLIQYYNGEERAKGNILERFSAQQFPDLHSELNLSSLELGDSALYFCASSVADGELFFGEGSRLTVL.

V usage is TRBV11-3 and J usage is TRBJ1-2, with D uncertain. V was trimmed by 1 base and J by 6 bases, leaving 15 bases between them. Germline assignment: CDR1 SGHNT and CDR2 YENEEA. This CDR3 region has 15 residues. CDR3 sequence: CASSLGGGGDDGYTF. The CDR3 DNA sequence: TGTGCCAGCAGCTTAGGAGGAGGCGGCGATGATGGCTACACCTTC.

This chain connects TRBV12-3 or TRBV12-4 to TRBJ2-7, with 8 bases matching TRBD2. This CDR3 region has 17 residues. Unmatched junction bases numbered 16, after V lost 6 bases and J lost 3 bases. The CDR3 DNA follows: TGTGCCAGCAGCCTGGGGAGCGGGGGCCAGATATTCTACGAGCAGTACTTC. Translated, it gives CASSLGSGGQIFYEQYF.

This clonotype was picked up many times. CDR3 DNA sequence: TGTGCCAGCAGCTTAGGACAGCTCCAGGAAGCTTTCTTT. Protein: CASSLGQLQEAFF. The rearrangement joins TRBV7-3 to TRBJ1-1; maybe TRBD1 (6 bases). The V end was cut by 2 bases, the J end by 8 bases, with 12 bases between. The CDR3 has 13 amino acids. Germline V gives CDR1 SGHTA, CDR2 FQGTGA.

The chain combines TRBV12-3 or TRBV12-4 with TRBJ1-1; 7 bases agree with TRBD1. V trimming: 6 bases; J trimming: 7 bases; junction bases outside the gene matches: 23. The CDR3 runs 18 residues. In nucleotides, the CDR3 is TGTGCCAGCAGCCCCCGACAGGGTGGGGCTCCCCGGGAGGGTGAAGCTTTCTTT. Its protein is CASSPRQGGAPREGEAFF.

The chain links TRBV7-2 to TRBJ1-1; a weak D match, TRBD1 (6 bases). V lost 1 base and J 3 bases, leaving 18 bases between the germline ends. The V gene's germline CDR1 is SGHTA and CDR2 FQGNSA. The CDR3 has 17 amino acids. The CDR3 bases are TGTGCCAGCAGCTTAGTGGGCGGTCCGGGGGCGGACACTGAAGCTTTCTTT. It yields the protein CASSLVGGPGADTEAFF.

This clonotype was seen a handful of times. A read error may account for a junction end that differs from germline. The chain is built from TRBV10-2 and TRBJ1-1; the match to TRBD1 covers 8 bases. The CDR3 is made up of 18 amino acids. From germline, CDR1 is WSHSY and CDR2 SAAADI. The CDR3 here is CASSYPRTGGRGDTEAFF. The CDR3 DNA follows: TGTGCCAGCAGTTACCCTCGTACAGGGGGGCGAGGGGACACTGAAGCTTTCTTT.

About this clonotype itself: One end of the junction is discordant with germline, which a read error may explain. V gene TRBV9 combines with J gene TRBJ1-1; D unclear. The CDR3 extends over 10 amino acids. The germline CDR1 and CDR2 sequences are SGDLS and YYNGEE. In DNA, the CDR3 is TGTGCCAGCAGCGTAGTGGACCGGATCTTT. Translating it yields CASSVVDRIF.

The chain is built from TRBV19 and TRBJ2-7, with TRBD1 identical over 9 bases. This CDR3 spans 13 amino acids. The junction had 9 bases not matched to a gene; V was cut back by 9 bases and J by 6 bases. Germline CDR1 is LNHDA and CDR2 is SQIVND (reference sequence). The CDR3 DNA is TGTGCCAGCAGGGACAGGGCGACCGGCGAGCAGTACTTC. Translation gives CASRDRATGEQYF. The entire variable domain, with the rest obtained from reference TRBV19 and TRBJ2-7, is as follows: DGGITQSPKYLFRKEGQNVTLSCEQNLNHDAMYWYRQDPGQGLRLIYYSQIVNDFQKGDIAEGYSVSREKKESFPLTVTSAQKNPTAFYLCASRDRATGEQYFGPGTRLTVT.

At least ten counts were recorded for this clonotype. The rearrangement joins TRBV5-6 to TRBJ1-2; 8 nucleotides agree with TRBD1. Germline trimming cut 4 bases from V and 5 bases from J; bases unmatched to any gene: 7. This CDR3 is built from 14 residues. Germline V CDR1 and CDR2: SGHDT, YYEEEE. The CDR3 spells CASSGQGQVYGYTF. CDR3 in DNA: TGTGCCAGCAGCGGACAGGGTCAAGTATATGGCTACACCTTC.

This clonotype was counted only a few times. This chain joins TRBV5-6 and TRBJ1-3, with unresolved D. Germline CDR1 and CDR2: SGHDT and YYEEEE. The CDR3 spans 14 residues. V gave up 1 base and J gave up 6 bases, with 11 bases separating them. CDR3 sequence reads: CASSLSGWENTIYF. The CDR3 nucleotides read TGTGCCAGCAGCTTGTCGGGTTGGGAAAACACCATATATTTT. Filled out from reference TRBV5-6 and TRBJ1-3, the complete variable domain reads DAGVTQSPTHLIKTRGQQVTLRCSPKSGHDTVSWYQQALGQGPQFIFQYYEEEERQRGNFPDRFSGHQFPNYSSELNVNALLLGDSALYLCASSLSGWENTIYFGEGSWLTVV.

The chain uses TRBV2 and TRBJ1-6; TRBD1 matches at 8 bases. Unmatched junction bases numbered 7, after V lost 8 bases and J lost 10 bases. Per germline, CDR1 SNHLY and CDR2 FYNNEI. The CDR3 extends over 13 amino acids. CDR3 in amino acids: CASEDRVRSPLHF. The CDR3 DNA follows: TGTGCCAGCGAGGACAGGGTGCGCTCACCCCTCCACTTT.

The chain combines TRBV20-1 with TRBJ1-2; perhaps TRBD1 as D (6 bases). Germline V gene lookup returns CDR1 DFQATT and CDR2 SNEGSKA (reference sequence). The V end was cut by 1 base, the J end by 1 base, with 16 bases between. The CDR3 covers 16 residues. The CDR3 sequence: CSARGGMGGDNYGYTF. The CDR3 coding sequence is TGCAGTGCTAGAGGGGGTATGGGGGGCGATAACTATGGCTACACCTTC.

A few counts support this clonotype. The gene calls are TRBV6-5 and TRBJ2-7; 9 bases align to TRBD2. The CDR3 covers 14 residues. Trimming took 6 bases from V and 4 from J; bases not matched to a gene: 7. The germline V gene encodes CDR1 MNHEY and CDR2 SVGAGI. The CDR3 here is CASRLAGGFYEQYF. In nucleotides, the CDR3 is TGTGCCAGCAGGTTGGCGGGAGGGTTTTACGAGCAGTACTTC.

This clonotype was seen many times. This chain connects TRBV29-1 to TRBJ1-2; TRBD1 might be the D (6 bases). This CDR3 is 12 amino acids long. Germline lookup yields CDR1 SQVTM and CDR2 ANQGSEA. Trimming took 4 bases from V and 3 from J, leaving 9 bases between them. CDR3 amino acids: CSVADSYYGYTF. The CDR3 nucleotides read TGCAGCGTTGCGGACAGCTACTATGGCTACACCTTC. The full variable domain, in which reference TRBV29-1 and TRBJ1-2 provide the parts outside the CDR3, is SAVISQKPSRDICQRGTSLTIQCQVDSQVTMMFWYRQQPGQSLTLIATANQGSEATYESGFVIDKFPISRPNLTFSTLTVSNMSPEDSSIYLCSVADSYYGYTFGSGTRLTVV.

This clonotype has a handful of counts. V is TRBV7-9 and J is TRBJ2-5; 11 positions match TRBD2. Germline trimming cut 5 bases from V and 5 bases from J; bases unmatched to any gene: 13. CDR3 length equals 17 residues. The germline V gene encodes CDR1 SEHNR and CDR2 FQNEAQ (reference sequence). The CDR3 is CASSLGTSGLSRETQYF. CDR3 DNA sequence: TGTGCCAGCAGCCTCGGGACTAGCGGACTATCTAGGGAGACCCAGTACTTC. Full variable domain (outside the CDR3, taken from reference TRBV7-9 and TRBJ2-5): DTGVSQNPRHKITKRGQNVTFRCDPISEHNRLYWYRQTLGQGPEFLTYFQNEAQLEKSRLLSDRFSAERPKGSFSTLEIQRTEQGDSAMYLCASSLGTSGLSRETQYFGPGTRLLVL.

The chain joins TRBV7-9 to TRBJ1-6; D is ambiguous. V lost 3 bases, J lost 7 bases, and 10 bases lay in between. The CDR3 runs to 14 residues. Per the germline V gene, CDR1 is SEHNR and CDR2 is FQNEAQ (reference sequence). The CDR3 here is CASSLRGLNSPLHF. The CDR3 nucleotides are TGTGCCAGCAGCTTGAGAGGGTTAAATTCACCCCTCCACTTT.

The chain joins TRBV15 to TRBJ2-5; 8 bases line up with TRBD2. The junction had 8 bases not matched to a gene; V was cut back by 4 bases and J by 4 bases. Per the germline V gene, CDR1 is LNHNV and CDR2 is YYDKDF (reference sequence). The CDR3 length is 15 residues. The CDR3 DNA reads as TGTGCCACCAGCAACCAACTAGGACTAGCAGAGACCCAGTACTTC. This translates into CATSNQLGLAETQYF.

To note about this clonotype: The CDR3 does not end in the conserved phenylalanine or tryptophan, so this is likely a read error. The DNA is omitted, as the CDR3 cannot be located on it reliably, and the CDR3 follows TCRdb's listing. The chain joins TRBV7-6 to TRBJ2-6. From germline, CDR1 is SGHVS and CDR2 FNYEAQ. The CDR3 is 8 residues long, counting both termini. CDR3 residues: CASSVQTS.

The chain couples TRBV29-1 to TRBJ2-2, with D perhaps TRBD1 (6 bases). The CDR3 runs to 14 residues. CDR1 is SQVTM, CDR2 ANQGSEA, per germline. The V end lost 5 bases, the J end lost 7 bases, and 17 bases lay between the germline ends. The CDR3 region is CSVSGTSPFGELFF. DNA of the CDR3: TGCAGCGTTTCTGGGACATCCCCCTTCGGGGAGCTGTTTTTT.

This clonotype showed up many times. The chain has TRBV15 and TRBJ1-2; TRBD1 matches at 7 bases. The CDR3 extends over 15 amino acids. The germline gives CDR1 LNHNV, CDR2 YYDKDF (reference sequence). J was trimmed by 4 bases and V by 1 base; bases with no gene match: 6. The CDR3 nucleotides read TGTGCCACCAGCAGAGGGGACAGAAGAATCTATGGCTACACCTTC. As protein: CATSRGDRRIYGYTF.

This clonotype was recorded many times. The chain employs TRBV5-1 and TRBJ1-2; possibly TRBD1 for D (5 bases). The germline CDR1 and CDR2 sequences are SGHRS and YFSETQ. This CDR3 is built from 12 residues. The ends were cut back, 4 bases at V and 6 bases at J, with 10 bases in the middle. CDR3 loop: CASSTQGDGYTF. DNA of the CDR3: TGCGCCAGCAGCACCCAGGGAGATGGCTACACCTTC.

J is TRBJ2-6 and V is TRBV2; D is unresolved. Trimming pared 6 bases from V and 3 bases from J, leaving 9 bases between. The germline V gene has CDR1 SNHLY and CDR2 FYNNEI. The CDR3 runs 14 residues. CDR3 in DNA: TGTGCCAGCAGGGTACGCTATGGGGCCAACGTCCTGACTTTC. Translated: CASRVRYGANVLTF.

Comments on this clonotype: Relative to the germline gene, one junction end is altered; a read error may explain this. The V call is TRBV12-3 or TRBV12-4, the J call TRBJ1-5, with D maybe TRBD1 (6 bases). This CDR3 has 13 amino acids. As DNA, the CDR3 is TGTGCCAGCAGCTTAGGGGGGGGTCAGGCCCAGCATTTT. Translated: CASSLGGGQAQHF.

This clonotype was counted ten times or more. This chain connects TRBV5-6 to TRBJ2-7; D gene unclear. Germline loops: CDR1 SGHDT, CDR2 YYEEEE. The CDR3 has 11 residues. The V end lost 5 bases, the J end lost 3 bases, and 6 bases lay between the germline ends. The CDR3 coding sequence is TGTGCCAGCAGTTACAACTACGAGCAGTACTTC. Protein sequence: CASSYNYEQYF. Based on the CDR3 plus reference TRBV5-6 and TRBJ2-7, the full variable domain is DAGVTQSPTHLIKTRGQQVTLRCSPKSGHDTVSWYQQALGQGPQFIFQYYEEEERQRGNFPDRFSGHQFPNYSSELNVNALLLGDSALYLCASSYNYEQYFGPGTRLTVT.

This clonotype was found many times. V and J are TRBV24-1 and TRBJ1-6, with 7 bases that match TRBD1. The CDR3 is made up of 14 amino acids. CDR1 KGHDR and CDR2 SFDVKD come from the germline V gene. J was trimmed by 3 bases and V by 7 bases; bases with no gene match: 2. In DNA, the CDR3 is TGTGCCACCAGGGGGACAGACTATAATTCACCCCTCCACTTT. Residues: CATRGTDYNSPLHF.

This clonotype was seen more than once but under ten times. The chain joins TRBV7-9 to TRBJ1-1; 7 bases map to TRBD1. CDR3 size: 15 residues. Germline V gene sequence: CDR1 SEHNR, CDR2 FQNEAQ (reference sequence). The trim removed 5 bases at V and 0 bases at J, leaving 6 bases unmatched. CDR3 in amino acids: CASSQLGQMNTEAFF. The CDR3 DNA sequence: TGTGCCAGCAGCCAACTGGGACAGATGAACACTGAAGCTTTCTTT.

This clonotype was seen a few times. The gene calls are TRBV7-2 and TRBJ1-3; 7 nucleotides match TRBD1. The CDR3 runs to 14 residues. The J segment lost 6 bases and the V segment lost 5 bases, leaving 7 bases of the junction unmatched. The germline V gene encodes CDR1 SGHTA and CDR2 FQGNSA. As DNA, the CDR3 is TGTGCCAGCAGCCCAGGGACAGCGTTAAACACCATATATTTT. Translating it yields CASSPGTALNTIYF.

About this clonotype itself: An end of the junction does not agree with germline; a read error may underlie this. The chain joins TRBV9 to TRBJ1-1; D gene uncertain. Per germline, CDR1 SGDLS and CDR2 YYNGEE. CDR3 length: 14 amino acids. As DNA, the CDR3 is TGCGCCAGCAGCCAAGATCCAGCCAACACTGAAGCTTTCTTT. Its translation: CASSQDPANTEAFF. Filled out from reference TRBV9 and TRBJ1-1, the complete variable domain reads DSGVTQTPKHLITATGQRVTLRCSPRSGDLSVYWYQQSLDQGLQFLIQYYNGEERAKGNILERFSAQQFPDLHSELNLSSLELGDSALYFCASSQDPANTEAFFGQGTRLTVV.

This clonotype was detected many times. The chain combines TRBV7-9 with TRBJ2-7; TRBD2 agrees at 9 bases. The CDR3 runs 15 residues. The ends lost 3 bases at V and 1 base at J; junction bases unmatched: 4. The germline V gene has CDR1 SEHNR and CDR2 FQNEAQ (reference sequence). Written as DNA, the CDR3 is TGTGCCAGCAGCTTGGTAGCGGGGGTATCCTACGAGCAGTACTTC. It translates to CASSLVAGVSYEQYF. Using reference TRBV7-9 and TRBJ2-7 for the parts outside the CDR3, the full variable domain is DTGVSQNPRHKITKRGQNVTFRCDPISEHNRLYWYRQTLGQGPEFLTYFQNEAQLEKSRLLSDRFSAERPKGSFSTLEIQRTEQGDSAMYLCASSLVAGVSYEQYFGPGTRLTVT.

For the CDR3, the DNA is TGTGCCAGCAGGGACACCATGAACACTGAAGCTTTCTTT. It yields the protein CASRDTMNTEAFF. V is TRBV6-2 or TRBV6-3 and J is TRBJ1-1; D perhaps matches TRBD1 (5 bases). The CDR3 sequence is 13 residues long. Trimming pared 6 bases from V and 0 bases from J, leaving 8 bases between. The germline V gene encodes CDR1 MNHEY and CDR2 SVGEGT.